This T cell receptor (beta chain) was sequenced during a study of identical twins. V was cut by 2 bases and J by 1 base, with 17 bases left in between. The CDR3 spans 17 residues. Germline V gene data show CDR1 as MNHNS and CDR2 as SASEGT. Carrying unique molecular identifiers, the cDNA also gained a universal primer site through template switching. MiXCR, run by TCRdb on the 5' RACE reads, gives a single entry per CDR3 protein. This sample has roughly 1.6 million distinct CDR3 sequences; 32% occur once, and the top ten carry approximately 0.29%. Study results and caveats: Twin pairs had excess sharing that was weaker in beta out-of-frame sequences. Invariant T cells like MAIT and iNKT could partly confound the zero-insertion analyses.

Worth noting for this clonotype: Its matching antigen is unknown.

Only healthy Caucasians were included as donors. Sequenced sample: cord blood. This chain joins TRBV6-1 and TRBJ1-2, with a possible D match to TRBD1 (6 bases). This TCR derives from a newborn girl in good health. CDR3 sequence: CASSELAMGGLNYGYTF. CDR3 sequence (DNA): TGTGCCAGCAGTGAATTAGCCATGGGGGGGCTTAACTATGGCTACACCTTC.